This TCR beta chain was sequenced during a study of Graves' ophthalmopathy and Graves' hyperthyroidism. On the study more broadly: Samples of peripheral blood were obtained at initial diagnosis, prior to treatment of any kind.

Trimming pared 3 bases from V and 6 bases from J, leaving 5 bases between. The CDR3 has 11 amino acids. Germline V lookup: CDR1 LNHDA, CDR2 SQIVND (reference sequence). This clonotype was seen many times. The target antigen is unknown. Amplification from RNA transcripts yielded the TCR beta CDR3 regions. The library came from an HTBI-primed first-round RT-PCR and a second-round multiplex PCR. TCRdb used MiXCR to reprocess the multiplex PCR reads, holding one entry per CDR3 protein. Of over 150,000 distinct CDR3 sequences in the sample, over 35% were seen once. Excluded: other autoimmune disease, uncontrolled infection, pregnancy or lactation. Broader study findings: The model's prediction of ophthalmopathy progression had roughly 68% sensitivity and roughly 77% specificity.

This TCR was recovered from a woman in her 40s with Graves' ophthalmopathy. Sequenced material: peripheral blood. The chain recombines TRBV19 with TRBJ1-1; D is unresolved. CDR3: CASSMVAEAFF. The CDR3 DNA follows: TGTGCCAGTAGTATGGTCGCTGAAGCTTTCTTT.